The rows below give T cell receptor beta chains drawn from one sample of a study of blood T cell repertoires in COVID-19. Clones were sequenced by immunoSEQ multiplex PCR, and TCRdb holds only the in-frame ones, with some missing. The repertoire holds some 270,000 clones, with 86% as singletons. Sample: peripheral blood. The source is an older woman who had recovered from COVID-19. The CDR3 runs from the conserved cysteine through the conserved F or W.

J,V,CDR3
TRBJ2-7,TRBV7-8,CASSLGDSRYEQYF
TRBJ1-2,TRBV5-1,CASSLGVYGYTF
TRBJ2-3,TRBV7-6,CASSFRGGGGNTDTQYF
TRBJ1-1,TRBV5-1,CASSLEFRTVNTEAFF
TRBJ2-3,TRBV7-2,CASSPSADTQYF
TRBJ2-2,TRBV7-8,CASSSGQGNTGELFF
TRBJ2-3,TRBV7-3,CASSPGTSGLDTQYF
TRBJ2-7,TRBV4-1,CASSQAVTSGYFSGEQYF
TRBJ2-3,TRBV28,CASSPRGSSTDTQYF
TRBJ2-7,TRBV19,CASSTPGGLNEQYF
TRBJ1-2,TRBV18,CASSPSWGGNYGYTF
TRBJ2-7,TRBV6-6,CASSLLGVAPYEQYF
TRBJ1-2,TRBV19,CASSISGTGLDGYTF
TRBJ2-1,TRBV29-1,CSAGQLLNNEQFF
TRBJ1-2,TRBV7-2,CASSARQSEDGYTF
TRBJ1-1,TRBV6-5,CASRPTGAYTEAFF
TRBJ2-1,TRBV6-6,CASSYEAGGRYNEQFF
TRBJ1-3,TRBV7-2,CASSRGQGVDTIYF
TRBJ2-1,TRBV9,CASSVGDRAYNEQFF
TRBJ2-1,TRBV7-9,CASSFSGNEQFF
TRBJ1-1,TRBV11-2,CASSFGGGMEAFF
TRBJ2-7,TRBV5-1,CASSHSGSSYEQYF
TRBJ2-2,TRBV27,CASRRTGGDGELFF
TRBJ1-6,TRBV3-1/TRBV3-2,CASSQGVAGSSNSPLHF
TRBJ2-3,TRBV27,CASNQRGTDTQYF
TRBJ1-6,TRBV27,CASSWRQGGSPLHF
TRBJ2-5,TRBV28,CASGGGQETQYF
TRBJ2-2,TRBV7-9,CASSLKGAVTGELFF
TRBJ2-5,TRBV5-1,CASNRRGGEETQYF
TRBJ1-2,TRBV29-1,CSVANPYSQGVSGYTF
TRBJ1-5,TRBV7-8,CASSGRRAGRGSDQPQHF
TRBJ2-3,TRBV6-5,CASIGLAGGKDTQYF
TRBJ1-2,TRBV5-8,CASSLEENYGYTF
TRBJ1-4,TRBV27,CASSPGISATNEKLFF
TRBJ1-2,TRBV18,CASSPSGFPGYTF
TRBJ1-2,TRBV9,CASSPRTGGGYTF
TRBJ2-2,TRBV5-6,CASSLFQANTGELFF